This passage covers 20 T cell receptor beta chains from one sample sequenced in a study of blood T cell repertoires in COVID-19 (dated by TCRdb to 2018 to 2020). Receptor amplification or capture employed the immunoSEQ multiplex PCR assay. TCRdb carries this immuneACCESS record with in-frame sequences only. Its versions omit some clonotypes, under half of them owing to an unresolved V gene in the studies checked, with the rest unexplained. This sample is represented by fewer than 150,000 clones; around 77% of them were singletons. About 10% of the sample is in the top ten clones. Source material: peripheral blood. These receptors all stem from a human donor in a cohort sampled during active COVID-19.

The V and J genes are TRBV2 and TRBJ2-1; a weak D match, TRBD2 (5 bases). CDR3 size: 13 residues. V was cut by 8 bases and J by 0 bases, with 8 bases left in between. Per germline, CDR1 SNHLY and CDR2 FYNNEI. The CDR3 sequence: CASRGSSYNEQFF. As DNA, the CDR3 is TGTGCCAGCCGAGGGTCCTCCTACAATGAGCAGTTCTTC.

The J gene is TRBJ1-1, the V gene TRBV6-5, with no clear D. Per germline, CDR1 MNHEY and CDR2 SVGAGI. V was trimmed by 5 bases and J by 0 bases, leaving 7 bases between them. The CDR3 runs 13 residues. The CDR3 DNA reads as TGTGCCAGCAGTCCCCTATTGAACACTGAAGCTTTCTTT. Translated, it gives CASSPLLNTEAFF.

V and J are TRBV27 and TRBJ2-3; TRBD1 aligns across 11 bases. Germline CDR1 reads MNHEY; CDR2 reads SMNVEV (reference sequence). The CDR3 length is 14 residues. V lost 6 bases to trimming and J lost 6 bases; unmatched junction nucleotides: 5. In DNA, the CDR3 is TGTGCCAGCAGGGACAGGGGGCTTCGTGATACGCAGTATTTT. Translating it yields CASRDRGLRDTQYF.

This rearrangement joins TRBV27 to TRBJ2-6; a possible D gene is TRBD1 (6 bases). The CDR3 consists of 18 residues. Germline V gene lookup returns CDR1 MNHEY and CDR2 SMNVEV (reference sequence). Trimming left V 6 bases short and J 2 bases short, with 20 bases between. The CDR3 is CASSPLTGNRAGANVLTF. The DNA of the CDR3 is TGTGCCAGCAGCCCTCTTACAGGAAACAGGGCTGGGGCCAACGTCCTGACTTTC.

This rearrangement joins TRBV7-9 to TRBJ1-2; weak D call: TRBD1 (6 bases). The ends were cut back, 4 bases at V and 8 bases at J, with 14 bases in the middle. Per germline, CDR1 SEHNR and CDR2 FQNEAQ (reference sequence). CDR3 length equals 13 residues. DNA of the CDR3: TGTGCCAGCAGCTCGGCAGGGGCTCGGGGCTACACCTTC. Amino acids: CASSSAGARGYTF. Full variable domain (rest looked up from reference TRBV7-9 and TRBJ1-2): DTGVSQNPRHKITKRGQNVTFRCDPISEHNRLYWYRQTLGQGPEFLTYFQNEAQLEKSRLLSDRFSAERPKGSFSTLEIQRTEQGDSAMYLCASSSAGARGYTFGSGTRLTVV.

CDR3 residues: CASSNLGLDDSGNTIYF. The CDR3 DNA is TGTGCCAGTAGTAACCTGGGCCTCGACGACTCTGGAAACACCATATATTTT. The V and J genes are TRBV19 and TRBJ1-3; D ambiguous. V dropped 4 bases and J dropped 0 bases, with 16 bases sitting between them. The CDR3 extends over 17 amino acids. Germline assignment: CDR1 LNHDA and CDR2 SQIVND (reference sequence).

The gene calls are TRBV3-1 (or the pseudogene TRBV3-2) and TRBJ2-5; weak D call: TRBD2 (7 bases). The CDR3 is 14 residues long. The germline V gene has CDR1 LGHDT and CDR2 YNNKEL (reference sequence). V was cut by 3 bases and J by 3 bases, with 11 bases left in between. The CDR3 reads CASSQRGGEETQYF. The CDR3 DNA follows: TGTGCCAGCAGCCAGAGGGGGGGGGAAGAGACCCAGTACTTC.

The chain is built from TRBV6-5 and TRBJ2-1, with 8 bases that match TRBD1. V was clipped by 4 bases and J by 1 base; unmatched bases: 3. Germline CDR1 MNHEY, CDR2 SVGAGI. The CDR3 sequence is 15 residues long. This chain's CDR3 is CASSSDRDSYNEQFF. CDR3 DNA: TGTGCCAGCAGTTCGGACAGGGATTCCTACAATGAGCAGTTCTTC.

CDR3 amino acids: CASSYSGGTQETQYF. The CDR3 region has the DNA TGTGCCAGCAGTTACTCCGGGGGAACCCAAGAGACCCAGTACTTC. This chain links TRBV6-5 with TRBJ2-5; perhaps TRBD2 as D (6 bases). Per the germline V gene, CDR1 is MNHEY and CDR2 is SVGAGI. The CDR3 contains 15 residues. The V end was cut by 0 bases, the J end by 1 base, with 9 bases between.

The chain has TRBV10-3 and TRBJ2-6, with D possibly TRBD1 on 6 matching bases. The CDR3 contains 15 residues. The V gene lost 6 bases and the J gene lost 2 bases, with 11 bases spanning the gap. The germline V gene encodes CDR1 ENHRY and CDR2 SYGVKD. CDR3 DNA sequence: TGTGCCATCAGAGAACAGGGTCCTGGGGCCAACGTCCTGACTTTC. The encoded protein is CAIREQGPGANVLTF.

Only a few counts were recorded for this clone. The rearrangement joins TRBV9 to TRBJ1-1, with 9 bases fitting TRBD1. From germline, CDR1 is SGDLS and CDR2 YYNGEE. Losses at the gene ends were 4 bases for V and 7 bases for J; bases not matched to a gene: 8. The CDR3 contains 14 residues. The CDR3 is CASSFAGTGSEAFF. CDR3 bases: TGTGCCAGCAGCTTTGCCGGGACAGGGAGTGAAGCTTTCTTT.

This clone was seen just once. The genes are TRBV11-3 and TRBJ1-2; 10 positions agree with TRBD1. Germline V gene sequence: CDR1 SGHNT, CDR2 YENEEA. The CDR3 spans 19 residues. The V segment lost 0 bases and the J segment 0 bases; nucleotides outside the gene matches: 10. This CDR3 is CASSLEPRDRGLANYGYTF. The CDR3 region has the DNA TGTGCCAGCAGCTTAGAACCTCGGGACAGGGGACTAGCTAACTATGGCTACACCTTC. Full variable domain (missing parts from reference TRBV11-3 and TRBJ1-2): EAGVVQSPRYKIIEKKQPVAFWCNPISGHNTLYWYLQNLGQGPELLIRYENEEAVDDSQLPKDRFSAERLKGVDSTLKIQPAELGDSAVYLCASSLEPRDRGLANYGYTFGSGTRLTVV.

The gene calls are TRBV27 and TRBJ2-3; 11 bases align to TRBD2. From germline, CDR1 is MNHEY and CDR2 SMNVEV (reference sequence). The CDR3 extends over 17 amino acids. The ends lost 1 base at V and 5 bases at J; junction bases unmatched: 8. Here the CDR3 reads CASSLFGSGGAVDTQYF. The CDR3, as DNA: TGTGCCAGCAGTTTATTTGGTAGCGGGGGGGCCGTAGATACGCAGTATTTT.

This chain connects TRBV19 to TRBJ1-5; 7 bases line up with TRBD1. This CDR3 region has 18 residues. Germline V lookup: CDR1 LNHDA, CDR2 SQIVND (reference sequence). Losses at the gene ends were 6 bases for V and 1 base for J; bases not matched to a gene: 15. The DNA of the CDR3 is TGTGCCAGTAGCGCAAGAACAGGGGAACGGGTGAGCAATCAGCCCCAGCATTTT. Its protein product is CASSARTGERVSNQPQHF.

This clone has more than one count but fewer than ten. This chain joins TRBV10-2 and TRBJ1-5; the match to TRBD1 covers 8 bases. The CDR3 covers 13 residues. Germline values: CDR1 WSHSY, CDR2 SAAADI. V lost 3 bases and J lost 6; bases outside the gene matches: 1. The CDR3 DNA follows: TGCGCCAGCAGTGAAACAGGGGGTCAGCCCCAGCATTTT. Protein product: CASSETGGQPQHF.

This clone appeared once. The chain carries TRBV30 and TRBJ2-7, with 9 bases lining up with TRBD1. The CDR3 totals 12 residues. Germline V gene lookup returns CDR1 GTSNPN and CDR2 SVGIG (reference sequence). This chain's CDR3 is CAAQTGGYEQYF. The CDR3 coding sequence is TGTGCTGCTCAGACAGGGGGCTACGAGCAGTACTTC.

The chain is built from TRBV27 and TRBJ1-5; D is possibly TRBD1 (6 bases). The CDR3 loop spans 13 amino acids. V lost 5 bases to trimming and J lost 6 bases, with 11 bases between them. CDR1 and CDR2 from the germline V gene are MNHEY and SMNVEV (reference sequence). The CDR3 spells CASSRQGLQPQHF. The CDR3 region has the DNA TGTGCCAGCAGTCGGCAGGGGCTTCAGCCCCAGCATTTT.

The genes are TRBV27 and TRBJ2-7, with 8 bases matching TRBD1. There are 13 residues in the CDR3. J gave up 6 bases and V 6 bases, and 7 bases lay outside the gene matches. In germline, CDR1 is MNHEY, CDR2 SMNVEV (reference sequence). CDR3 in DNA: TGTGCCAGCAGCTTAGGACAGGGAAGCGAGCAGTACTTC. Protein sequence: CASSLGQGSEQYF.

The chain couples TRBV28 to TRBJ2-7, with 10 nucleotides matching TRBD2. The CDR3 runs 16 residues. The V and J ends lost 5 bases and 1 base, in that order; junction bases with no gene match: 8. CDR1 is MDHEN and CDR2 is SYDVKM in the germline V gene. The DNA for the CDR3 is TGTGCCAGCAGTCCACAGCTAGCGGGGGCGTCCTACGAGCAGTACTTC. Its protein is CASSPQLAGASYEQYF.

The V gene is TRBV15, the J gene TRBJ2-7, with 9 bases fitting TRBD2. Germline lookup yields CDR1 LNHNV and CDR2 YYDKDF (reference sequence). Unmatched junction bases numbered 7, after V lost 5 bases and J lost 2 bases. The CDR3 is 15 amino acids. Here the CDR3 reads CATSPQSGGTYEQYF. The CDR3 nucleotides read TGTGCCACCAGCCCCCAGAGCGGGGGGACCTACGAGCAGTACTTC.